This TCR beta chain was identified during a study of response to subunit inactivated influenza vaccine. Overall study results and limits: The authors offered the suggestion that each seasonal influenza vaccination recruits few new T cells.

TCRdb ran MiXCR on the RT-PCR reads and lists one entry per CDR3 protein. Of over 450,000 distinct CDR3 sequences listed, roughly 13% were seen once; the top ten hold about 12%. There are a few counts of this clonotype. Antigen: not known. The V gene end was trimmed by 5 bases and the J gene end by 0 bases; junction bases not matched to a gene: 5. This CDR3 contains 15 residues. The TCR originated in a man aged 45-65 years who received an inactivated influenza vaccine. The sequencing used PBMCs from blood, collected 35 to 45 days after vaccination. V and J are TRBV12-3 or TRBV12-4 and TRBJ2-3; 7 bases align to TRBD2. The CDR3 sequence is CASSRAGTSTDTQYF. CDR3 nucleotides: TGTGCCAGCAGTCGAGCGGGGACTAGCACAGATACGCAGTATTTT.